A single sample is the source of the 10 T cell receptor beta chains below, sequenced in a study of T cells in Graves' hyperthyroidism and ophthalmopathy. Template material for amplifying TCR beta CDR3 regions consisted of RNA transcripts. An initial round of RT-PCR targeting the TCR CDR3 relied on the HTBI primer set. TCRdb recomputed calls from the multiplex PCR reads with MiXCR, one row per CDR3 protein. This sample has about 400,000 distinct CDR3 sequences, with approximately 25% found just once. The sequenced sample was blood. The receptor source for this set is a man aged 50 to 60 with Graves' hyperthyroidism.

The CDR3 spells CASSYGSGTSGNIQYF. The CDR3 DNA sequence: TGTGCCAGCAGTTACGGCTCCGGGACTAGCGGTAACATTCAGTACTTC. The chain uses TRBV6-6 and TRBJ2-4, with TRBD2 identical over 11 bases. The CDR3 has 16 residues. Germline values: CDR1 MNHNY, CDR2 SVGAGI (reference sequence). J was trimmed by 7 bases and V by 2 bases; bases with no gene match: 7.

This chain links TRBV11-3 with TRBJ2-7; TRBD2 matches 8 bases. The CDR3 is 14 residues long. V lost 4 bases and J lost 1; bases outside the gene matches: 3. The germline CDR1 and CDR2 sequences are SGHNT and YENEEA. CDR3 protein: CASSSLADSYEQYF. For the CDR3, the DNA is TGTGCCAGCAGCTCACTAGCGGATTCCTACGAGCAGTACTTC.

This rearrangement joins TRBV6-1 to TRBJ2-5, with D perhaps being TRBD1 or TRBD2 (5 bases each). This CDR3 comprises 17 residues. Trimming shortened V by 5 bases and J by 5 bases, and 24 bases separated the two germline ends. Per germline, CDR1 MNHNS and CDR2 SASEGT. As DNA, the CDR3 is TGTGCCAGCAGTAAACGCAGGGAGACCGGGGTGAGGGAGACCCAGTACTTC. Residues: CASSKRRETGVRETQYF.

A single count supports this clonotype. This clone may be a read error of a much larger clone one base away. The CDR3 spells CASRQLETQHF. The CDR3 bases are TGTGCCAGCAGACAACTAGAGACCCAGCACTTC. The chain couples TRBV2 to TRBJ2-5; D may be TRBD2 (5 bases). CDR1 and CDR2 from the germline V gene are SNHLY and FYNNEI. This CDR3 has 11 amino acids.

V and J are TRBV4-1 and TRBJ2-7; 8 nucleotides line up with TRBD1. In germline, CDR1 is MGHRA, CDR2 YSYEKL. The CDR3 is 15 amino acids. V trimming: 1 base; J trimming: 3 bases; junction bases outside the gene matches: 5. The CDR3 DNA reads TGCGCCAGCAGCCAAGCGGGACAGGTGCACTACGAGCAGTACTTC. It encodes CASSQAGQVHYEQYF.

This rearrangement joins TRBV7-2 to TRBJ2-6, with 10 bases aligning to TRBD1. From germline, CDR1 is SGHTA and CDR2 FQGNSA. J gave up 0 bases and V 4 bases, and 3 bases lay outside the gene matches. This CDR3 spans 17 amino acids. DNA of the CDR3: TGTGCCAGCAGCTCGGGACAGGGGAACTCTGGGGCCAACGTCCTGACTTTC. Encoded protein: CASSSGQGNSGANVLTF.

This clonotype was seen repeatedly, ten times or more. This chain uses TRBV11-1 with TRBJ2-3; 10 nucleotides agree with TRBD1. Germline V gene lookup returns CDR1 SGHAT and CDR2 FQDESV (reference sequence). The junction had 7 bases not matched to a gene; V was cut back by 5 bases and J by 5 bases. The CDR3 is made up of 15 amino acids. The CDR3 DNA follows: TGTGCCAGCAGCCAAGGGACAGGGGAGGAAGATACGCAGTATTTT. Encoded protein: CASSQGTGEEDTQYF.

This clonotype was recorded at least ten times. The rearrangement links TRBV7-8 to TRBJ1-1; possibly TRBD1 for D (6 bases). This CDR3 region has 16 residues. Trimming removed 2 bases at V and 3 bases at J, with 16 bases between. Germline values: CDR1 SGHVS, CDR2 FQNEAQ. CDR3 sequence reads: CASSLIGGQWYTEAFF. The CDR3, as DNA: TGTGCCAGCAGCTTAATCGGGGGACAATGGTACACTGAAGCTTTCTTT.

This sequence joins TRBV5-5 and TRBJ1-1; D is perhaps TRBD1 (6 bases). V was shortened by 3 bases and J by 5 bases, with 14 bases between the two germline ends. The CDR3 covers 14 residues. The germline V gene encodes CDR1 SGHKS and CDR2 YYEKEE (reference sequence). This CDR3 is CASSYRAGVTEAFF. In nucleotides, the CDR3 is TGTGCCAGCAGCTACAGGGCCGGAGTGACTGAAGCTTTCTTT.

This clonotype was seen more than once but under ten times. The chain recombines TRBV20-1 with TRBJ2-2; 10 bases align to TRBD2. The CDR3 length is 14 residues. The J segment lost 3 bases and the V segment lost 2 bases, leaving 0 bases of the junction unmatched. Germline assignment: CDR1 DFQATT and CDR2 SNEGSKA (reference sequence). In nucleotides, the CDR3 is TGCAGTGCTAGACTAGCGGGAGACACCGGGGAGCTGTTTTTT. The encoded protein is CSARLAGDTGELFF.